This T cell receptor beta chain came from a study of T-cell memory formation after mild COVID-19. The study's findings and limits: Within pre-infection memory, some responding clones were found, suggesting cross-reactive memory joined. Clones contracting day 15 to 85 were balanced CD4/CD8; later expanders leaned CD4+.

This clonotype is labeled as medium-sized (0.01 to 0.1%). Its antigen is as yet unknown. With constant-segment primers, 5'RACE yielded cDNA libraries of TCR alpha and TCR beta that carried sample barcodes and UMIs. TCRdb itself ran the 5' RACE reads through MiXCR, one entry per CDR3 protein. The data contain tens of thousands of distinct CDR3 sequences, approximately 7% of them singletons. The length of the CDR3 is 14 residues. V was cut by 6 bases and J by 5 bases, with 18 bases left in between. The V gene's germline CDR1 is SQVTM and CDR2 ANQGSEA. The TCR comes from a man younger than 30 who had mild COVID-19 (a few samples of this study predate the infection). Cell type and time point are not known. The rearrangement links TRBV29-1 to TRBJ2-3; D is ambiguous. Sequenced: PBMCs or a T cell subset sorted from them (not recorded which). The CDR3 here is CSVALSVDGDTQYF. DNA of the CDR3: TGCAGCGTCGCCCTCTCTGTGGACGGAGATACGCAGTATTTT.